Listed here are 4 T cell receptor beta chains from one sample, sequenced in a study of immune heterogeneity within non-small cell lung tumors. For each sample, template was around 600 ng of bulk tumor genomic DNA. Primary tumors were biopsied several times each, far apart, intraoperatively. Before undergoing curative surgery, patients had newly diagnosed non-small cell lung cancer that was untreated. For the TCR beta CDR3, multiplex PCR with 32 V and 13 J primers performed the amplification. TCRdb reprocessed the multiplex PCR reads via MiXCR and lists one record per CDR3 protein. The sample includes 4,600 or so distinct CDR3 sequences, about a third seen only once; the top ten take about 30%. Sequenced input: lung tumor tissue. All receptors derive from a woman in her 50s with non-small cell lung cancer.

The chain joins TRBV11-2 to TRBJ2-2, with 7 bases aligning to TRBD1. Germline loops: CDR1 SGHAT, CDR2 FQNNGV. V was pared by 5 bases and J by 3 bases, with 6 bases of the junction left unmatched. The CDR3 consists of 15 residues. The CDR3 nucleotides read TGTGCCAGCAGCCACAGGGGATCGGACACCGGGGAGCTGTTTTTT. Its protein is CASSHRGSDTGELFF.

For this clonotype: Just one base apart from a much larger clone, this may be a read error. The chain links TRBV11-2 to TRBJ2-2; 7 bases are shared with TRBD2. Per germline, CDR1 SGHAT and CDR2 FQNNGV. The CDR3 has 15 amino acids. CDR3 amino acids: CASSLVLGGTGGLFF. DNA of the CDR3: TGTGCCAGCAGCTTAGTCCTCGGGGGGACCGGGGGGCTGTTTTTT.

This clonotype is deemed medium-sized. The chain joins TRBV18 to TRBJ2-7; TRBD1 matches at 7 bases. CDR1 and CDR2 from the germline V gene are KGHSH and LQKENI. The CDR3 totals 15 residues. J gave up 3 bases and V 1 base, and 6 bases lay outside the gene matches. In DNA form, the CDR3 reads TGTGCCAGCTCACCACAACAGGGGACGAGCTACGAGCAGTACTTC. Translated: CASSPQQGTSYEQYF.

V gene TRBV13 combines with J gene TRBJ1-1; 7 nucleotides agree with TRBD1. CDR1 and CDR2 from the germline V gene are PRHDT and FYEKMQ (reference sequence). The ends lost 3 bases at V and 4 bases at J; junction bases unmatched: 5. The CDR3 covers 14 residues. The chain's CDR3 is CASSLDRLSTEAFF. In nucleotides, the CDR3 is TGTGCCAGCAGCTTGGACAGGTTGAGCACTGAAGCTTTCTTT.